Following are 7 T cell receptor beta chains from one sample sequenced in a study of blood T cell repertoires in COVID-19. Sequencing used immunoSEQ multiplex PCR; TCRdb keeps in-frame clones, though not all of them. The sample has fewer than 70,000 clones; approximately 90% are singletons. The sequencing input was peripheral blood. Receptor source: a woman in her seventies with active COVID-19.

The gene calls are TRBV28 and TRBJ2-1; the D is unclear. CDR1 and CDR2 from the germline V gene are MDHEN and SYDVKM. Trimming shortened V by 5 bases and J by 2 bases, and 16 bases separated the two germline ends. This CDR3 is built from 16 residues. This CDR3 is CASSTRGAITYNEQFF. In DNA form, the CDR3 reads TGTGCCAGCAGTACCCGAGGAGCCATCACCTACAATGAGCAGTTCTTC.

The chain has TRBV11-2 and TRBJ2-1; 10 bases are a match to TRBD2. Germline values: CDR1 SGHAT, CDR2 FQNNGV. The CDR3 is made up of 16 amino acids. The V segment lost 5 bases and the J segment 3 bases; nucleotides outside the gene matches: 7. The CDR3 is CASSPLRTSGYNEQFF. CDR3 nucleotides: TGTGCCAGCAGCCCCCTTAGGACTAGCGGCTACAATGAGCAGTTCTTC.

The genes are TRBV28 and TRBJ2-2; D perhaps matches TRBD1 (5 bases). Germline assignment: CDR1 MDHEN and CDR2 SYDVKM. V lost 5 bases and J 1 base, leaving 17 bases between the germline ends. The CDR3 runs 17 residues. The DNA for the CDR3 is TGTGCCAGCAGTGGGGCGGCCGGACGGCTGAACACCGGGGAGCTGTTTTTT. Translated, it gives CASSGAAGRLNTGELFF. Full variable domain (remainder filled in from reference TRBV28 and TRBJ2-2): DVKVTQSSRYLVKRTGEKVFLECVQDMDHENMFWYRQDPGLGLRLIYFSYDVKMKEKGDIPEGYSVSREKKERFSLILESASTNQTSMYLCASSGAAGRLNTGELFFGEGSRLTVL.

The rearrangement uses TRBV18 and TRBJ2-5; the match to TRBD2 covers 8 bases. The CDR3 runs to 17 residues. Germline V gives CDR1 KGHSH, CDR2 LQKENI. Unmatched junction bases numbered 10, after V lost 0 bases and J lost 4 bases. CDR3 in amino acids: CASSPPGSGSRGETQYF. The CDR3 DNA reads as TGTGCCAGCTCACCACCGGGAAGCGGGAGTCGAGGAGAGACCCAGTACTTC.

The rearrangement uses TRBV27 and TRBJ1-1; possible D gene TRBD1, 5 bases. CDR3 size: 13 residues. Germline-derived CDR1 and CDR2 are MNHEY and SMNVEV (reference sequence). Trimming removed 7 bases from V and 1 base from J, with 10 bases in between. CDR3 coding DNA: TGTGCCAGCATGGGGCGCGGGAACACTGAAGCTTTCTTT. Its protein product is CASMGRGNTEAFF.

The chain links TRBV30 to TRBJ2-5; 9 bases match TRBD2. Germline V gives CDR1 GTSNPN, CDR2 SVGIG (reference sequence). The V and J ends lost 4 bases and 0 bases, in that order; junction bases with no gene match: 9. The CDR3 is made up of 16 amino acids. The CDR3 DNA reads as TGTGCCTGGAAGGTTGGTCTAGCGGGATACCAAGAGACCCAGTACTTC. Its translation: CAWKVGLAGYQETQYF.

The chain couples TRBV5-4 to TRBJ2-5; tentatively, D is TRBD2 (5 bases). Germline V gives CDR1 SGHNT, CDR2 YYREEE (reference sequence). Trimming removed 4 bases from V and 5 bases from J, with 15 bases in between. This CDR3 comprises 14 residues. CDR3 sequence reads: CASSPDEGEETQYF. CDR3 in DNA: TGTGCCAGCAGCCCTGACGAGGGCGAGGAGACCCAGTACTTC.